These 15 T cell receptor beta chains were all obtained from the same sample, sequenced in a study of primary melanoma T cells and metastatic recurrence. Data came from immunoSEQ multiplex PCR; TCRdb stores just in-frame clones and leaves some out. Of 300 or so clones detected, 80% to 95% appear once; the ten largest clones hold over 9.5%. Sequencing was done on a sample of melanoma tumor tissue. The receptors were gathered from a human donor with melanoma.

The rearrangement uses TRBV12-5 and TRBJ1-1; tentatively, D is TRBD1 (6 bases). CDR1 LGHNT and CDR2 FRNRAP come from the germline V gene. CDR3 length: 14 residues. V gave up 6 bases and J gave up 4 bases, with 15 bases separating them. The CDR3 coding sequence is TGTGCTAGTGGAAAACAGGGAACTCTCACTGAAGCTTTCTTT. Protein: CASGKQGTLTEAFF.

The V gene is TRBV6-8, the J gene TRBJ1-5; D gene ambiguous. V shed 5 bases and J shed 0 bases, with 8 bases lying between them. Germline V gene lookup returns CDR1 MNHGY and CDR2 SAAAGT. This CDR3 has 14 residues. The chain's CDR3 is CASSDRLSNQPQHF. The CDR3 bases are TGTGCCAGCAGTGACCGGCTTAGCAATCAGCCCCAGCATTTT.

This chain links TRBV11-3 with TRBJ1-2; D gene unclear. Germline lookup yields CDR1 SGHNT and CDR2 YENEEA. V lost 5 bases and J 0 bases, leaving 22 bases between the germline ends. The CDR3 is made up of 18 amino acids. CDR3 sequence (DNA): TGTGCCAGCAGCCGACCTTTTAGCCCTGCACCTTCTAACTATGGCTACACCTTC. Translating gives CASSRPFSPAPSNYGYTF.

The rearrangement joins TRBV14 to TRBJ2-5; 7 nucleotides align to TRBD1. CDR1 and CDR2 (germline): SGHDN, FVKESK. This CDR3 has 16 amino acids. The V and J ends lost 0 bases and 4 bases, in that order; junction bases with no gene match: 8. Here the CDR3 DNA reads TGTGCCAGCAGCCAAGAAAGAGGGACAGTAGGAGAGACCCAGTACTTC. This codes for CASSQERGTVGETQYF.

The chain couples TRBV7-1 to TRBJ2-2; D not resolved. TRBV7-1 is an ORF; its function is uncertain. V lost 6 bases and J 7 bases, leaving 12 bases between the germline ends. This CDR3 comprises 13 residues. The CDR3 nucleotides read TGTGCCAGCAGGTCCCTAGGTATCGGGGAGCTGTTTTTT. Its protein product is CASRSLGIGELFF.

This clone was seen just once. The chain employs TRBV11-3 and TRBJ1-1, with 7 nucleotides matching TRBD1. Trimming cost V 7 bases and J 10 bases; bases outside gene matches: 15. Germline loops: CDR1 SGHNT, CDR2 YENEEA. There are 14 residues in the CDR3. For the CDR3, the DNA is TGTGCCAGCATCCGCATAGGAGGGGGCCGGGTAGCTTTCTTT. Amino acids: CASIRIGGGRVAFF. Complete variable domain (other parts from reference TRBV11-3 and TRBJ1-1): EAGVVQSPRYKIIEKKQPVAFWCNPISGHNTLYWYLQNLGQGPELLIRYENEEAVDDSQLPKDRFSAERLKGVDSTLKIQPAELGDSAVYLCASIRIGGGRVAFFGQGTRLTVV.

V usage is TRBV6-8 and J usage is TRBJ2-5; TRBD2 agrees at 11 bases. Trimming removed 7 bases from V and 4 bases from J; junction bases left unmatched: 8. Germline V CDR1 and CDR2: MNHGY, SAAAGT. The CDR3 runs 15 residues. In nucleotides, the CDR3 is TGTGCCAGCAAGGGTAGCGGGGGGGTAGGAGAGACCCAGTACTTC. This translates into CASKGSGGVGETQYF.

V usage is TRBV11-3 and J usage is TRBJ2-3; 7 bases are shared with TRBD1. V shed 4 bases, J shed 0 bases, and the junction held 4 bases outside the gene matches. CDR1 is SGHNT, CDR2 YENEEA, per germline. The length of the CDR3 is 15 residues. The CDR3 nucleotides are TGTGCCAGCAGCTGGGGACAGACAAGCACAGATACGCAGTATTTT. Amino acid sequence: CASSWGQTSTDTQYF.

The table lists this clone with a count of one. The V and J genes are TRBV28 and TRBJ2-1, with 9 nucleotides matching TRBD1. The CDR3 spans 15 residues. Germline lookup yields CDR1 MDHEN and CDR2 SYDVKM. Trimming took 6 bases from V and 4 from J; bases not matched to a gene: 7. CDR3 residues: CASSSGTGKYNEQFF. Here the CDR3 DNA reads TGTGCCAGCAGCTCCGGGACAGGGAAATACAATGAGCAGTTCTTC.

By share, this clone ranks as hyperexpanded (1% or more). This rearrangement joins TRBV11-3 to TRBJ1-1; D possibly corresponds to TRBD1 (6 bases). CDR3 length equals 15 residues. The germline V gene encodes CDR1 SGHNT and CDR2 YENEEA. Trimming removed 6 bases from V and 2 bases from J, with 16 bases in between. The CDR3 is CASRAGASGNTEAFF. The CDR3 DNA sequence: TGTGCCAGCAGAGCAGGGGCCAGCGGTAACACTGAAGCTTTCTTT.

This sequence joins TRBV6-8 and TRBJ2-5; no firm D call. Trimming cost V 4 bases and J 8 bases, with 20 bases left between them. Germline CDR1 MNHGY, CDR2 SAAAGT. The CDR3 runs 15 residues. The CDR3 DNA follows: TGTGCCAGCAGTTCCCACCCGGCGATAAGGAAAACCCAGTACTTC. This translates into CASSSHPAIRKTQYF.

This clone has more than one count but fewer than ten. The chain recombines TRBV11-3 with TRBJ2-3, with TRBD2 as a possible D gene (5 bases). The germline V gene has CDR1 SGHNT and CDR2 YENEEA. There are 17 residues in the CDR3. Trimming removed 2 bases at V and 3 bases at J, with 18 bases between. This CDR3 reads CASSLFPTAEQTDTQYF. In DNA form, the CDR3 reads TGTGCCAGCAGCTTATTCCCTACAGCGGAACAGACAGATACGCAGTATTTT.

The V gene is TRBV28, the J gene TRBJ2-3, with no clear D. Trimming shortened V by 3 bases and J by 0 bases, and 16 bases separated the two germline ends. The CDR3 runs 17 residues. Germline V gives CDR1 MDHEN, CDR2 SYDVKM. The CDR3, as DNA: TGTGCCAGCAGTTTTGTCGCGTCACCGTCTAGCACAGATACGCAGTATTTT. This codes for CASSFVASPSSTDTQYF.

The V gene is TRBV11-3, the J gene TRBJ1-2; a weak D match, TRBD1 (5 bases). CDR1 is SGHNT and CDR2 is YENEEA in the germline V gene. This CDR3 is 14 amino acids long. The V end lost 3 bases, the J end lost 5 bases, and 13 bases lay between the germline ends. The CDR3 nucleotides read TGTGCCAGCAGCTTGTTAGGCAGGGCTTATGGCTACACCTTC. This encodes CASSLLGRAYGYTF.

The sample holds one count of this clone. The junction shows a germline mismatch at one end, possibly a read error. The chain couples TRBV11-3 to TRBJ2-7; D is perhaps TRBD1 or TRBD2 (5 bases each). The CDR3 is 15 amino acids. Germline CDR1 is SGHNT and CDR2 is YENEEA. This CDR3 is CASNLKVGDNYEQYF. In nucleotides, the CDR3 is TGTGCCAGCAACTTAAAGGTGGGGGATAACTACGAGCAGTACTTC.